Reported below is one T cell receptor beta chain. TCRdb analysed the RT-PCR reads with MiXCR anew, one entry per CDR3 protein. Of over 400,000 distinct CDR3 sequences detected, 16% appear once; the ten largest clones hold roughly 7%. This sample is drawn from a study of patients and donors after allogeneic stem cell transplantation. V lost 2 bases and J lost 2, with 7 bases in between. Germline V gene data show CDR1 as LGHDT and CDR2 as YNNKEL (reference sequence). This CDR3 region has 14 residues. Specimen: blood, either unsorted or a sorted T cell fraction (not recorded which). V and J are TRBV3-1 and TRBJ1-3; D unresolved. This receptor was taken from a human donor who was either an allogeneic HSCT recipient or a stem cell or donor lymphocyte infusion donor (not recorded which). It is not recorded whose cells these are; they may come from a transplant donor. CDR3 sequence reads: CASSQTFTGNTIYF. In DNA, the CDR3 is TGTGCCAGCAGCCAAACGTTTACTGGAAACACCATATATTTT. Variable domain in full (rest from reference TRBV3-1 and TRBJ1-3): DTAVSQTPKYLVTQMGNDKSIKCEQNLGHDTMYWYKQDSKKFLKIMFSYNNKELIINETVPNRFSPKSPDKAHLNLHINSLELGDSAVYFCASSQTFTGNTIYFGEGSWLTVV.